This passage covers 4 T cell receptor beta chains from one sample sequenced in a study of blood T cell repertoires in COVID-19. Assay: immunoSEQ multiplex PCR; the TCRdb copy retains only in-frame clones and omits some. This table has about 190,000 clones, approximately 91% appearing once. Sequencing was performed on peripheral blood. These receptors were collected from a middle-aged man with acute or convalescent COVID-19.

The genes are TRBV6-1 and TRBJ1-4, with D maybe TRBD1 (5 bases). With 2 bases removed from V and 3 bases from J, the gap between germline ends came to 10 bases. The V gene's germline CDR1 is MNHNS and CDR2 SASEGT. This CDR3 has 15 amino acids. CDR3 residues: CASSETRVPNEKLFF. The DNA of the CDR3 is TGTGCCAGCAGTGAAACCAGGGTTCCTAATGAAAAACTGTTTTTT.

The chain joins TRBV28 to TRBJ1-2, with a tentative D call TRBD1 (5 bases). The germline V gene has CDR1 MDHEN and CDR2 SYDVKM. This CDR3 contains 13 residues. Trimming cost V 6 bases and J 6 bases, with 14 bases left between them. The CDR3 region has the DNA TGTGCCAGCAGGAGGGAGGGGTTCCATGGCTACACCTTC. It translates to CASRREGFHGYTF.

The J gene is TRBJ1-5, the V gene TRBV6-5; a possible D gene is TRBD1 (6 bases). The V end lost 0 bases, the J end lost 7 bases, and 13 bases lay between the germline ends. The germline CDR1 and CDR2 sequences are MNHEY and SVGAGI. This CDR3 comprises 15 residues. DNA for the CDR3: TGTGCCAGCAGTTACTCAAGGGACACGGGACAGCCCCAGCATTTT. This translates into CASSYSRDTGQPQHF.

V usage is TRBV14 and J usage is TRBJ2-1; TRBD1 agrees at 11 bases. The germline V gene encodes CDR1 SGHDN and CDR2 FVKESK. Trimming took 4 bases from V and 5 from J; bases not matched to a gene: 7. This CDR3 is 16 amino acids long. CDR3 in DNA: TGTGCCAGCAGCCTAGAGGACAGGGGGCTTCACAATGAGCAGTTCTTC. Translated, it gives CASSLEDRGLHNEQFF.